This is a list of T cell receptor beta chains from one sample in a study of blood T cell repertoires in COVID-19. Data came from immunoSEQ multiplex PCR; TCRdb stores just in-frame clones and leaves some out. The repertoire holds about 87,000 clones, with over 75% as singletons. The sample comprised peripheral blood. The source of these receptors is an older woman with acute or convalescent COVID-19. CDR3s include the opening cysteine and the closing phenylalanine or tryptophan. D genes are given only for firm matches. Not every row has a clone size; where given, it reads once, few, many or a size class.

>TRBJ2-5|TRBV6-5|-|-
CASKQGFQETQYF
TGTGCCAGCAAGCAGGGCTTCCAAGAGACCCAGTACTTC
>TRBJ2-5|TRBV10-3|-|-
CAISDSTYKETQYF
TGTGCCATCAGTGATTCGACTTATAAAGAGACCCAGTACTTC
>TRBJ1-4|TRBV30|-|-
CAWTFAGGNIEKLFF
TGTGCCTGGACCTTCGCCGGGGGGAATATTGAAAAACTGTTTTTT
>TRBJ1-5|TRBV6-5|TRBD1|once
CASSSHPGTGNQPQHF
TGTGCCAGCAGTTCCCATCCGGGGACAGGGAATCAGCCCCAGCATTTT
>TRBJ2-1|TRBV10-3|-|-
CAIWATNEQFF
TGTGCCATCTGGGCCACCAATGAGCAGTTCTTC
>TRBJ1-1|TRBV29-1|-|-
CSVHGTEAFF
TGCAGCGTTCACGGCACTGAAGCTTTCTTT
>TRBJ1-1|TRBV5-4|-|-
CASSSALTGRDTEAFF
TGTGCCAGCAGCTCGGCCCTAACAGGGAGGGACACTGAAGCTTTCTTT
>TRBJ1-6|TRBV29-1|TRBD1|-
CSVRTGEINSPLHF
TGCAGCGTCCGGACAGGAGAGATTAATTCACCCCTCCACTTT
>TRBJ2-7|TRBV28|TRBD2|-
CAITGGRSSYEQYF
TGTGCCATCACGGGAGGCCGTAGCTCCTACGAGCAGTACTTC
>TRBJ1-6|TRBV5-1|TRBD1|-
CASSPEGAVSSPLHF
TGCGCCAGCAGTCCGGAGGGGGCAGTGAGTTCACCCCTCCACTTT
>TRBJ2-1|TRBV15|-|once
CATSPGTNRAEQFF
TGTGCCACCAGCCCCGGAACGAACAGGGCTGAGCAGTTCTTC
>TRBJ2-7|TRBV28|-|-
CASSLSAGVAYEQYF
TGTGCCAGCAGTTTATCTGCAGGGGTGGCCTACGAGCAGTACTTC
>TRBJ2-2|TRBV6-1|-|-
CASSDILAGGTGELFF
TGTGCCAGCAGTGATATCCTGGCAGGGGGGACCGGGGAGCTGTTTTTT
>TRBJ2-2|TRBV18|TRBD1|-
CASSQSLGQGASGELFF
TGTGCCAGCTCTCAGTCCCTGGGACAGGGGGCCTCCGGGGAGCTGTTTTTT
>TRBJ1-2|TRBV2|TRBD1|-
CASRERTGDGYTF
TGTGCCAGCAGGGAGAGGACAGGGGATGGCTACACCTTC
>TRBJ1-1|TRBV7-3|-|-
CASSPGGSERTEAFF
TGTGCCAGCAGCCCGGGGGGGTCGGAGAGGACTGAAGCTTTCTTT
>TRBJ2-7|TRBV7-9|TRBD2|-
CASSLILAVSYEQYF
TGTGCCAGCAGCTTAATACTAGCGGTCTCCTACGAGCAGTACTTC
>TRBJ1-1|TRBV6-6|-|-
CASIQRGAAEAFF
TGTGCCAGCATTCAGCGGGGGGCCGCTGAAGCTTTCTTT
>TRBJ2-3|TRBV5-1|TRBD1|-
CASSFDRVSADTQYF
TGCGCCAGCAGCTTTGACAGGGTTTCGGCAGATACGCAGTATTTT
>TRBJ2-3|TRBV7-8|-|-
CASTFGQGTDTQYF
TGTGCCAGCACGTTTGGGCAGGGCACAGATACGCAGTATTTT
>TRBJ1-6|TRBV5-1|TRBD1|few
CASSTGDVNSPLHF
TGCGCCAGTTCGACAGGGGATGTTAATTCACCCCTCCACTTT
>TRBJ1-1|TRBV11-2|-|-
CASSLVSGTEAFF
TGTGCCAGCAGCTTAGTATCCGGGACAGAAGCTTTCTTT
>TRBJ2-7|TRBV10-2|-|-
CASRGDSYEQYF
TGCGCCAGCAGAGGAGACAGCTACGAGCAGTACTTC
>TRBJ2-1|TRBV5-6|TRBD1|-
CASSLRWAGGSYNEQFF
TGTGCCAGCAGCTTGAGGTGGGCAGGGGGCTCCTACAATGAGCAGTTCTTC
>TRBJ2-4|TRBV18|TRBD1|-
CASSTNPGTGGGDIQYF
TGTGCCAGCTCAACGAACCCCGGGACAGGGGGAGGGGACATTCAGTACTTC
>TRBJ1-1|TRBV2|TRBD1|-
CASPGQGSNTEAFF
TGTGCCAGCCCTGGACAGGGCTCGAACACTGAAGCTTTCTTT